This TCR beta chain came from a study of CD8 T cells in Susac syndrome. V was pared by 1 base and J by 2 bases, with 21 bases between. Germline V gene sequence: CDR1 KGHSH, CDR2 LQKENI. This CDR3 has 18 amino acids. Study findings and constraints: The authors acknowledged that their TCR sequencing and HLA analysis involved a relatively small number of individuals.

Random hexamers were used to reverse transcribe roughly 0.45 to 1 ug of RNA. The TCR beta CDR3 was amplified by immunoSEQ multiplex PCR across 54 Vbeta, 13 Jbeta. TCRdb recomputed calls from the immunoSEQ multiplex PCR reads with MiXCR, one row per CDR3 protein. This sample carries under 70,000 distinct CDR3 sequences, just over 90% of them seen once, and the ten largest clones take approximately 0.21%. Peripheral blood CD8+ and CD4+ T cells were profiled by TCR beta sequencing. With regard to this clonotype: Its antigen is unknown.

This chain links TRBV18 with TRBJ2-7; no clear D gene. Sequenced material: CD8+ T cells from PBMCs. The clonotype originates from a human donor in good health. This CDR3 is CASSPLAGGQNLTYEQYF. CDR3 in DNA: TGTGCCAGCTCACCACTTGCAGGTGGCCAAAATCTAACCTACGAGCAGTACTTC. Full variable domain (outside the CDR3, taken from reference TRBV18 and TRBJ2-7): NAGVMQNPRHLVRRRGQEARLRCSPMKGHSHVYWYRQLPEEGLKFMVYLQKENIIDESGMPKERFSAEFPKEGPSILRIQQVVRGDSAAYFCASSPLAGGQNLTYEQYFGPGTRLTVT.